This T cell receptor beta chain was profiled in a study of T cell responses to AZD1222 COVID-19 vaccine (dated by TCRdb to the early 2020s). Study-wide context: AZD1222 recipients whose second dose came at about 4 weeks and those whose second dose came at about 12 weeks were combined into one group, since spike-specific TCR depth and breadth did not differ between the two schedules. Enrollment into the trials was organized by age into subgroups of 18-55, 56-69 and 70-plus years, and those subgroups contained roughly 150, 30 and 60 TCR-sequenced participants, respectively. TCR sequencing covered fewer than 250 trial participants: 207 given two doses of AZD1222 and around 26 given two doses of MenACWY control vaccine. The research as a whole found: Only six AZD1222 recipients were SARS-CoV-2 seropositive at baseline, limiting conclusions about previously exposed vaccinees. CD4 TCRs associated with the vaccine covered the entire spike protein, and the dominant responses were in regions 160-218 and 743-854. After two AZD1222 doses, both the breadth and the depth of spike-specific TCRs were significantly higher than at day 0 and than in MenACWY recipients. Reportedly, almost half of the unique spike-specific TCRs recognized epitopes lying outside the regions that are mutated in the B.1.351 and B.1.1.7 variants. In the small 56-69-year group, the increase in depth fell short of significance, most likely because of low power. Participants were mostly white British, with more females than males. The authors suggested clonal diversity may have been underestimated. Because no day 14 peak-response samples were available, repertoires were characterized only after the peak T cell response.

This clone turned up a few times. The target of this receptor is not known. No qualities accompany the bases; no much larger clone lies one base away. The CDR3 regions of human TCRbeta chains were analyzed by immunosequencing. The paper's data handling went like this. TCRs in the repertoires were compared against a reference library of SARS-CoV-2-specific TCRs that had been generated with the MIRA antigen-specificity platform. Breadth was defined as the fraction of unique TCRs that were SARS-CoV-2-associated. Depth was defined as the fraction of total T cells that were SARS-CoV-2-associated. Using the MIRA data, each spike-specific TCR was mapped to the spike region that the TCR reacts to and placed in a CD4 or CD8 class. Log10-transformed breadth and depth values were compared by one-way ANOVA with Sidak's multiple comparisons tests. TCRdb retrieved this table from immuneACCESS and kept in-frame rearrangements only. Not all clones are present; in checked studies, unresolved V genes account for under half, and no reason is known for the remainder. That table supplies the V and J calls and clone size; D and trimming were determined from the DNA. The sample records under 300,000 clones, approximately 95% of which are singletons. About 0.5% of the sample lies in the top ten.

This specimen's time point label, interpreted: baseline before first vaccination. Vaccinee samples were obtained from the UK trials COV001 and COV002, which included a single-blind randomized controlled phase 2/3 trial of AZD1222 (ChAdOx1 nCoV-19) in healthy adults. Trial participant PBMC samples were collected at day 0 and day 28 after the second dose for TCRbeta chain sequencing. The CDR3 runs 12 amino acids, cysteine and phenylalanine included. CDR3 DNA only is kept here, 36 bases in frame from base 1. From the germline V gene, CDR1 is SQVTM and CDR2 is ANQGSEA. Trimming at the junction amounts to 6 bases on V and 1 base on J, and the germline ends lie 4 bases apart.

Here the chain combines TRBV29-1 and TRBJ2-6; no D gene can be assigned with confidence. This material consisted of peripheral blood, taken on day 0 of AZD1222 vaccination. The origin of this receptor is an adult in good health. The CDR3 here reads CSVLSGANVLTF. At the DNA level, the sequence is TGCAGCGTCCTATCTGGGGCCAACGTCCTGACTTTC.